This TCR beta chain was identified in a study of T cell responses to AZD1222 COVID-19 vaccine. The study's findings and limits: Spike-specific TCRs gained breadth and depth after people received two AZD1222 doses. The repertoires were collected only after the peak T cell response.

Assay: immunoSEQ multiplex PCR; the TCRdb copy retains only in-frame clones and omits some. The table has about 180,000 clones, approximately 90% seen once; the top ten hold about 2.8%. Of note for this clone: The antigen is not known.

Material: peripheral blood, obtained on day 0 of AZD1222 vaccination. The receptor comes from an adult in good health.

The DNA of the CDR3 is TGTGCCAGCAGCTCGACTAGCGGGAGGGTAGGCGAGCAGTACTTC. It encodes CASSSTSGRVGEQYF. This sequence joins TRBV11-2 and TRBJ2-7; 14 positions agree with TRBD2. Unmatched junction bases numbered 5, after V lost 4 bases and J lost 6 bases. The CDR3 extends over 15 amino acids. CDR1 and CDR2 (germline): SGHAT, FQNNGV.